Following are 5 T cell receptor beta chains from one sample sequenced in a study of T-cell memory formation after mild COVID-19 (dated by TCRdb to the early 2020s). The library was made by 5' RACE. Sequencing used an Illumina NovaSeq 6000. Using fastp trimming at Q25 and MiXCR clonotype assembly, TCRdb reanalyzed the public sequencing data and kept in-frame beta chains. Identical CDR3 proteins give one entry, which carries the most common genes and DNA. This sample lists roughly 100,000 distinct CDR3 sequences; roughly 15% were detected once. Clones ranked in the top ten supply under 45% of the sample. The sequenced material came from PBMCs or a T cell subset sorted from them (not recorded which). Receptors were obtained from a man between 18 and 35 years old who had mild COVID-19 (a few samples of this study predate the infection). The sample titles of this study are shuffled in the database, so cell type and time point are left out; the donor was told from shared clones.

This rearrangement joins TRBV20-1 to TRBJ2-1; 9 nucleotides match TRBD2. Trimming cost V 3 bases and J 2 bases; bases outside gene matches: 5. The CDR3 length is 15 residues. Germline-derived CDR1 and CDR2 are DFQATT and SNEGSKA (reference sequence). CDR3 sequence: CSAREAGGAYNEQFF. The CDR3 DNA is TGCAGTGCTAGGGAAGCGGGGGGCGCCTACAATGAGCAGTTCTTC.

The genes are TRBV27 and TRBJ2-2, with 9 bases lining up with TRBD1. CDR1 is MNHEY and CDR2 is SMNVEV in the germline V gene (reference sequence). V lost 6 bases to trimming and J lost 7 bases; unmatched junction nucleotides: 3. The CDR3 contains 13 residues. The CDR3 coding sequence is TGTGCCAGCAGGACAGGGGGGAACGGGGAGCTGTTTTTT. Protein product: CASRTGGNGELFF.

The chain combines TRBV15 with TRBJ2-7; 10 bases line up with TRBD1. Germline-derived CDR1 and CDR2 are LNHNV and YYDKDF (reference sequence). V dropped 0 bases and J dropped 5; count of bases not matched to a gene: 1. This CDR3 spans 14 amino acids. The CDR3 is CATSRDGTGDEQYF. Written as DNA, the CDR3 is TGTGCCACCAGCAGAGATGGGACAGGGGACGAGCAGTACTTC.

This clonotype was picked up many times. V and J are TRBV6-2 or TRBV6-3 and TRBJ2-7; perhaps D is TRBD1 or TRBD2 (5 bases each). V lost 4 bases and J lost 3, with 13 bases in between. Germline CDR1 MNHEY, CDR2 SVGEGT. The length of the CDR3 is 14 residues. The CDR3 DNA follows: TGTGCCAGCAGTTCACCAAGGGACGTCTACGAGCAGTACGTC. This encodes CASSSPRDVYEQYV.

The V call is TRBV19, the J call TRBJ1-5; tentative D call: TRBD1 (6 bases). Trimming pared 5 bases from V and 4 bases from J, leaving 12 bases between. This CDR3 spans 14 amino acids. Looked up from germline, CDR1 is LNHDA and CDR2 is SQIVND (reference sequence). Written as DNA, the CDR3 is TGTGCCAGTAGTCCTCGGACAGTGAATCAGCCCCAGCATTTT. It encodes CASSPRTVNQPQHF.